Listed below are T cell receptor beta chains from one sample, sequenced in a study of cytomegalovirus exposure and HLA in healthy donors. The protocol was immunoSEQ multiplex PCR, while the TCRdb copy is restricted to in-frame clones and leaves out a portion. Altogether 90,000 or so clones are present, approximately 80% being singletons, with the ten largest covering roughly 3.4%. Sequenced material: PBMCs. These receptor sequences come from a man younger than 45 in good health and CMV-seropositive. Each CDR3 is given with its conserved first and last residue. A D gene is named only where the DNA matches it firmly. The size entry is marked missing in some rows and otherwise reads once, few, many or a size class.

>TRBJ2-5|TRBV11-2|TRBD1|NA
CASSSDRGGETQYF
TGTGCCAGCAGCTCCGACAGGGGGGGGGAGACCCAGTACTTC
>TRBJ1-5|TRBV10-3|TRBD1|NA
CAISGTGGGNQPQHF
TGTGCCATCAGTGGGACAGGGGGAGGCAATCAGCCCCAGCATTTT
>TRBJ1-2|TRBV7-8|TRBD1|NA
CASSTGQGNYGYTF
TGTGCCAGCAGCACCGGACAGGGAAACTATGGCTACACCTTC
>TRBJ2-7|TRBV4-3|NA|once
CASSQDTENHEQYF
TGCGCCAGCAGCCAAGACACTGAGAACCACGAGCAGTACTTC
>TRBJ2-5|TRBV14|TRBD1|NA
CASSPWTGGGSETQYF
TGTGCCAGCAGCCCTTGGACAGGGGGCGGATCGGAGACCCAGTACTTC
>TRBJ2-5|TRBV15|NA|NA
CATSRGVDTEETQYF
TGTGCCACCAGCAGAGGTGTGGACACCGAAGAGACCCAGTACTTC
>TRBJ2-2|TRBV6-6|TRBD1|once
CASSVSGTGTGELFF
TGTGCCAGCAGTGTATCCGGGACAGGGACCGGGGAGCTGTTTTTT
>TRBJ2-3|TRBV28|TRBD2|once
CASVAGGLTDTQYF
TGTGCCAGCGTAGCGGGAGGGTTGACAGATACGCAGTATTTT
>TRBJ2-7|TRBV11-2|NA|NA
CASSLMRQYEQYF
TGTGCCAGCAGCTTAATGCGACAGTACGAGCAGTACTTC
>TRBJ1-1|TRBV14|NA|few
CASSQDIGGPMNTEAFF
TGTGCCAGCAGCCAAGACATCGGGGGGCCGATGAACACTGAAGCTTTCTTT
>TRBJ1-5|TRBV28|TRBD1|NA
CASSTGGAGNQPQHF
TGTGCCAGCAGTACAGGGGGCGCGGGCAATCAGCCCCAGCATTTT
>TRBJ1-1|TRBV28|TRBD1|once
CASSSGQGVEAFF
TGTGCCAGCAGTTCCGGACAGGGAGTTGAAGCTTTCTTT
>TRBJ1-2|TRBV5-1|NA|NA
CASSPKVGQGQGGYTF
TGCGCCAGCAGCCCAAAGGTGGGGCAGGGCCAGGGTGGCTACACCTTC
>TRBJ1-5|TRBV7-6|NA|NA
CASSPGQGGQPQHF
TGTGCCAGCAGCCCCGGCCAAGGAGGACAGCCCCAGCATTTT
>TRBJ2-7|TRBV9|NA|NA
CASSVEQSSYEQYF
TGTGCCAGCAGCGTGGAGCAAAGCTCCTACGAGCAGTACTTC
>TRBJ1-5|TRBV7-2|NA|NA
CASSPHAGNNQPQHF
TGTGCCAGCAGCCCGCATGCGGGAAACAATCAGCCCCAGCATTTT
>TRBJ2-1|TRBV18|TRBD2|NA
CASSPELAVASYNEQFF
TGTGCCAGCTCACCCGAACTAGCGGTCGCGTCCTACAATGAGCAGTTCTTC
>TRBJ2-7|TRBV28|TRBD2|NA
CASSSHQAGGVYEQYF
TGTGCCAGCAGTTCGCATCAAGCGGGAGGGGTCTACGAGCAGTACTTC
>TRBJ2-7|TRBV13|TRBD2|few
CASSLFFSGGPSYEQYF
TGTGCCAGCAGCTTATTTTTTTCGGGAGGGCCGTCCTACGAGCAGTACTTC
>TRBJ2-7|TRBV9|TRBD1|NA
CASSPETRSTGARDEQYF
TGTGCCAGCAGCCCTGAGACCAGGAGTACAGGGGCGCGGGACGAGCAGTACTTC
>TRBJ2-3|TRBV28|TRBD1|NA
CASSFGTGKTDTQYF
TGTGCCAGCAGTTTCGGGACAGGAAAAACAGATACGCAGTATTTT
>TRBJ2-1|TRBV6-4|TRBD2|NA
CASSDSASGNFNEQFF
TGTGCCAGCAGTGACTCGGCTAGCGGGAATTTCAATGAGCAGTTCTTC
>TRBJ2-7|TRBV29-1|NA|NA
CSALTGYGSYEQYF
TGCAGCGCCCTAACAGGTTATGGGTCCTACGAGCAGTACTTC
>TRBJ1-2|TRBV28|NA|NA
CASSTLRRNRVIF
TGTGCCAGCAGTACTCTTAGGCGAAACCGGGTTATCTTC
>TRBJ1-3|TRBV7-6|NA|NA
CASSLVAAGSGNTIYF
TGTGCCAGCAGCTTAGTAGCGGCCGGCTCTGGAAACACCATATATTTT
>TRBJ2-3|TRBV7-6|NA|NA
CASSLAKGATDTQYF
TGTGCCAGCAGCTTAGCGAAGGGAGCCACAGATACGCAGTATTTT
>TRBJ1-2|TRBV7-2|TRBD1|once
CASSFGLGTGEGYGYTF
TGTGCCAGCAGCTTCGGCCTTGGGACAGGGGAAGGCTATGGCTACACCTTC
>TRBJ2-1|TRBV9|TRBD2|NA
CASSVAGLAGGSYNEQFF
TGTGCCAGCAGCGTAGCGGGTCTAGCGGGTGGGTCCTACAATGAGCAGTTCTTC
>TRBJ2-7|TRBV18|NA|NA
CASSPRRSYEQYF
TGTGCCAGCTCACCAAGACGGAGTTACGAGCAGTACTTC
>TRBJ1-4|TRBV28|TRBD1|NA
CASSLSQGVNEKLFF
TGTGCCAGCAGTTTATCACAGGGGGTTAATGAAAAACTGTTTTTT
>TRBJ2-7|TRBV9|NA|NA
CASSVGRTISYEQYF
TGTGCCAGCAGCGTAGGGCGGACAATCTCCTACGAGCAGTACTTC
>TRBJ1-1|TRBV5-8|NA|NA
CASSFTQGINTEAFF
TGTGCCAGCAGCTTTACGCAGGGGATAAACACTGAAGCTTTCTTT
>TRBJ2-6|TRBV27|NA|once
CASSWGPGANVLTF
TGTGCCAGCAGTTGGGGGCCCGGGGCCAACGTCCTGACTTTC
>TRBJ2-1|TRBV18|NA|NA
CASSPPSKTRDPFF
TGTGCCAGCTCACCCCCCTCTAAGACGCGGGACCCGTTCTTC
>TRBJ1-5|TRBV28|TRBD1|NA
CASNPRGQSNQPQHF
TGTGCCAGCAATCCGAGGGGGCAAAGCAATCAGCCCCAGCATTTT
>TRBJ1-6|TRBV13|TRBD1|once
CASSPGRDRVQALHF
TGTGCCAGCAGCCCCGGCCGGGACAGGGTACAGGCCCTCCACTTT
>TRBJ1-1|TRBV5-1|NA|NA
CASSLESKNTEAFF
TGCGCCAGCAGCTTGGAGAGCAAGAACACTGAAGCTTTCTTT
>TRBJ1-3|TRBV28|NA|few
CASSFEGGRNTIYF
TGTGCCAGCAGTTTTGAGGGCGGACGAAACACCATATATTTT
>TRBJ1-5|TRBV5-1|NA|NA
CASSLAGSNQPQHF
TGCGCCAGCAGCTTGGCGGGTAGCAATCAGCCCCAGCATTTT
>TRBJ1-6|TRBV5-6|NA|NA
CARWNRHSPLHF
TGTGCCCGTTGGAACAGGCATTCACCCCTCCACTTT
>TRBJ2-3|TRBV11-2|NA|NA
CASSLELFVTDTQYF
TGTGCCAGCAGCTTAGAACTTTTTGTAACAGATACGCAGTATTTT
>TRBJ2-1|TRBV5-1|NA|NA
CASRGRWTSDYNEQFF
TGCGCCAGCAGGGGGCGATGGACCAGCGACTACAATGAGCAGTTCTTC
>TRBJ2-3|TRBV6-5|NA|NA
CASSYDSSPDTQYF
TGTGCCAGCAGTTACGACAGCTCCCCAGATACGCAGTATTTT
>TRBJ1-5|TRBV28|NA|NA
CASSSGGAQPQHF
TGTGCCAGCAGTTCCGGGGGGGCTCAGCCCCAGCATTTT
>TRBJ1-4|TRBV5-4|TRBD1|NA
CASSRDSEKLFF
TGTGCCAGCAGCAGGGACAGTGAAAAACTGTTTTTT
>TRBJ2-1|TRBV9|NA|NA
CASSSSSDPTYNEQFF
TGTGCCAGCAGCTCTTCTAGTGACCCAACCTACAATGAGCAGTTCTTC